This T cell receptor beta chain was captured in a study of regulatory T cells in long-lasting Graves disease. Researchers made TCR beta libraries by using iRepertoire HTBI primers and running Arm-PCR on CDR3 regions. MiXCR, applied by TCRdb to the multiplex PCR reads, yields one record per CDR3 protein. This repertoire shows about 430,000 distinct CDR3 sequences, 14% to 15% found once; its top ten account for under 9%. The ends were cut back, 3 bases at V and 6 bases at J, with 20 bases in the middle. In germline, CDR1 is LNHDA, CDR2 SQIVND (reference sequence). This CDR3 comprises 16 residues. Time point defined: newly diagnosed GD, antithyroid drugs for less than 3 months. TCR sequences were obtained from RNA taken from PBMCs. Enrollment of patients was through an endocrinology department in Xi'an, China. This clonotype was detected a few times. The sample was also linked to a second study, of T cells in Graves' hyperthyroidism and ophthalmopathy.

The TCR originated in a woman in her forties with Graves disease. The V call is TRBV19, the J call TRBJ1-2; D is perhaps TRBD1 (6 bases). Sequencing was performed on peripheral blood mononuclear cells (PBMCs), taken at new diagnosis, from a patient treated with antithyroid drugs. The CDR3 here is CASSMLTRGFLDGYTF. The CDR3 DNA reads as TGTGCCAGTAGTATGCTTACGAGGGGGTTTCTGGATGGCTACACCTTC.